Each of the 31 T cell receptor beta chains below was sequenced from the same sample in a study of shared clonotypes between healthy human individuals. The table came from immunoSEQ multiplex PCR; TCRdb's copy has only in-frame clones and leaves some out. The sample yields about 2.4 million clones, around 90% seen once. Sequencing was carried out using naive CD4+ T cells sorted from blood. Subset specified: CD45RA+ positively selected. These receptor sequences come from a man younger than 35 in good health.

This chain uses TRBV19 with TRBJ2-3, with no clear D. The V end lost 4 bases, the J end lost 0 bases, and 17 bases lay between the germline ends. The germline CDR1 and CDR2 sequences are LNHDA and SQIVND (reference sequence). The CDR3 totals 17 residues. In DNA form, the CDR3 reads TGTGCCAGTAGTACCCCTCAAAGGACGCCTAGCACAGATACGCAGTATTTT. Translated: CASSTPQRTPSTDTQYF.

In its sample, this clone was seen a few times. Other DNA sequences in the sample encode the same CDR3. CDR3 in amino acids: CSVGEGNQPQHF. CDR3 DNA: TGCAGCGTGGGGGAGGGCAATCAGCCCCAGCATTTT. The chain is built from TRBV29-1 and TRBJ1-5, with a weak D call TRBD1 (5 bases). This CDR3 is 12 amino acids long. V lost 6 bases and J lost 2, with 8 bases in between. Germline CDR1 is SQVTM and CDR2 is ANQGSEA.

The rearrangement uses TRBV28 and TRBJ1-6; the D is unclear. The length of the CDR3 is 16 residues. Germline V gives CDR1 MDHEN, CDR2 SYDVKM. Between the trimmed V and J ends, which lost 6 bases and 0 bases, there was a span of 12 bases. The CDR3 reads CASSGLLSSYNSPLHF. CDR3 sequence (DNA): TGTGCCAGCAGCGGACTTCTTAGCTCCTATAATTCACCCCTCCACTTT.

V is TRBV6-6 and J is TRBJ1-2; D is uncertain. CDR3 length: 14 amino acids. Germline CDR1 and CDR2: MNHNY and SVGAGI (reference sequence). Trimming shortened V by 4 bases and J by 6 bases, and 15 bases separated the two germline ends. In nucleotides, the CDR3 is TGTGCCAGCAGTTCCCCTCCAGAGGGTCATGGCTACACCTTC. Its protein product is CASSSPPEGHGYTF.

The V call is TRBV7-6, the J call TRBJ2-3; 10 bases fit TRBD2. Trimming cost V 5 bases and J 3 bases; bases outside gene matches: 11. In germline, CDR1 is SGHVS, CDR2 FNYEAQ. The CDR3 length is 17 residues. Here the CDR3 DNA reads TGTGCCAGCAGCCTATCTAGCGGGAGAGGCATGACAGATACGCAGTATTTT. Its translation is CASSLSSGRGMTDTQYF.

In the case of this clone: Additional DNA sequences in this sample encode the identical CDR3. The chain employs TRBV6-1 and TRBJ2-3; D call uncertain. CDR1 and CDR2 (germline): MNHNS, SASEGT. V was trimmed by 4 bases and J by 4 bases, leaving 6 bases between them. The CDR3 sequence is 12 residues long. CDR3 protein: CASSGGSDTQYF. The DNA of the CDR3 is TGTGCCAGCAGTGGTGGGTCAGATACGCAGTATTTT.

This clone was picked up one time. This sequence joins TRBV27 and TRBJ2-5; 15 nucleotides line up with TRBD2. The trim removed 1 base at V and 4 bases at J, leaving 4 bases unmatched. The CDR3 covers 17 residues. Germline V lookup: CDR1 MNHEY, CDR2 SMNVEV (reference sequence). CDR3 bases: TGTGCCAGCAGTTTATACGGGACTAGCGGGAGGACAGAGACCCAGTACTTC. This codes for CASSLYGTSGRTETQYF.

In regard to this clone: The sample has other DNA sequences that encode this CDR3 too. The chain combines TRBV28 with TRBJ2-2; maybe TRBD1 (6 bases). CDR1 is MDHEN, CDR2 SYDVKM, per germline. The CDR3 sequence is 14 residues long. V lost 5 bases and J lost 1, with 8 bases in between. The CDR3: CASSPGQNTGELFF. The CDR3 nucleotides read TGTGCCAGCAGTCCGGGACAGAACACCGGGGAGCTGTTTTTT. The full variable domain, in which reference TRBV28 and TRBJ2-2 provide the parts outside the CDR3, is DVKVTQSSRYLVKRTGEKVFLECVQDMDHENMFWYRQDPGLGLRLIYFSYDVKMKEKGDIPEGYSVSREKKERFSLILESASTNQTSMYLCASSPGQNTGELFFGEGSRLTVL.

V is TRBV5-5 and J is TRBJ2-3; TRBD2 agrees at 11 bases. The CDR3 contains 16 residues. V shed 3 bases, J shed 2 bases, and the junction held 5 bases outside the gene matches. Germline CDR1 SGHKS, CDR2 YYEKEE (reference sequence). DNA for the CDR3: TGTGCCAGCAGCTCGGGGGGACTAGCGGACACAGATACGCAGTATTTT. Amino acids: CASSSGGLADTDTQYF.

The V gene is TRBV19, the J gene TRBJ2-7; D gene unclear. CDR3 length: 14 amino acids. V was clipped by 4 bases and J by 2 bases, with 12 bases between them. CDR1 LNHDA and CDR2 SQIVND come from the germline V gene (reference sequence). In DNA, the CDR3 is TGTGCCAGTAGTACTCAGGACGGACCCTACGAGCAGTACTTC. Its translation is CASSTQDGPYEQYF.

To note about this clone: A read error may account for a junction end that differs from germline. This sample includes further DNA sequences coding for the same CDR3. The chain joins TRBV2 to TRBJ1-6, with D uncertain. The CDR3 is made up of 15 amino acids. Per germline, CDR1 SNHLY and CDR2 FYNNEI. DNA of the CDR3: TGTGCCAGCAGTGAATTAGGCTCCTATAACTCACCCCTCCACTTT. Translated: CASSELGSYNSPLHF. Full variable domain (rest looked up from reference TRBV2 and TRBJ1-6): EPEVTQTPSHQVTQMGQEVILRCVPISNHLYFYWYRQILGQKVEFLVSFYNNEISEKSEIFDDQFSVERPDGSNFTLKIRSTKLEDSAMYFCASSELGSYNSPLHFGNGTRLTVT.

The genes are TRBV5-1 and TRBJ2-7; 13 bases align to TRBD2. V was pared by 4 bases and J by 4 bases, with 8 bases of the junction left unmatched. This CDR3 has 16 residues. From germline, CDR1 is SGHRS and CDR2 YFSETQ. The CDR3, as DNA: TGCGCCAGCAGCATGACCGGGACTAGCGGGATATACGAGCAGTACTTC. Its translation is CASSMTGTSGIYEQYF.

J is TRBJ2-6 and V is TRBV2; a weak D match, TRBD2 (6 bases). The CDR3 runs 15 residues. Germline CDR1 is SNHLY and CDR2 is FYNNEI. The germline V and J ends were trimmed by 6 bases and 4 bases, with 13 bases remaining between them. The CDR3 loop reads CASRRRAEGANVLTF. CDR3 in DNA: TGTGCCAGCAGAAGGAGGGCGGAGGGGGCCAACGTCCTGACTTTC.

The chain couples TRBV7-2 to TRBJ1-2; D not resolved. In germline, CDR1 is SGHTA, CDR2 FQGNSA. This CDR3 spans 13 amino acids. Trimming shortened V by 5 bases and J by 4 bases, and 11 bases separated the two germline ends. The CDR3 DNA sequence: TGTGCCAGCAGCACCGGGGTCCTCTATGGCTACACCTTC. Protein product: CASSTGVLYGYTF.

The V gene is TRBV5-5, the J gene TRBJ1-3; maybe TRBD1 (6 bases). Trimming removed 1 base at V and 0 bases at J, with 8 bases between. The germline CDR1 and CDR2 sequences are SGHKS and YYEKEE (reference sequence). CDR3 length: 15 amino acids. CDR3 region: CASSLSRGSGNTIYF. The DNA of the CDR3 is TGTGCCAGCAGCTTGTCCAGGGGCTCTGGAAACACCATATATTTT.

CDR3 sequence (DNA): TGTGCCAGCAGCTCCCTGGCGGCGGGTTACACCGGGGAGCTGTTTTTT. It specifies CASSSLAAGYTGELFF. This rearrangement joins TRBV5-4 to TRBJ2-2; D perhaps matches TRBD2 (5 bases). Germline-derived CDR1 and CDR2 are SGHNT and YYREEE (reference sequence). CDR3 length: 16 residues. Trimming took 3 bases from V and 3 from J, leaving 15 bases between them.

This clone was counted a single time. The chain uses TRBV5-1 and TRBJ2-6, with 7 nucleotides matching TRBD2. The CDR3 is made up of 20 amino acids. Germline V gene lookup returns CDR1 SGHRS and CDR2 YFSETQ. After removal of 4 bases from V and 0 bases from J, the junction contained 16 bases not matched to a gene. The CDR3 loop is CASSPLGEAGFISGANVLTF. CDR3 sequence (DNA): TGCGCCAGCAGCCCTCTAGGGGAAGCGGGGTTCATCTCTGGGGCCAACGTCCTGACTTTC.

V and J are TRBV10-1 and TRBJ2-3; possibly TRBD1 or TRBD2 for D (5 bases each). The CDR3 has 14 residues. The V end lost 8 bases, the J end lost 3 bases, and 15 bases lay between the germline ends. Germline V CDR1 and CDR2: WNHNN, SYGVQD (reference sequence). The CDR3 DNA is TGCGCCAGCGGGGGTAGGGGAGCAACAGATACGCAGTATTTT. Its protein product is CASGGRGATDTQYF.

The V call is TRBV18, the J call TRBJ1-5; no firm D call. Trimming took 2 bases from V and 0 from J, leaving 8 bases between them. Germline assignment: CDR1 KGHSH and CDR2 LQKENI. CDR3 size: 15 residues. The chain's CDR3 is CASSPGQDSNQPQHF. In DNA form, the CDR3 reads TGTGCCAGCTCACCAGGGCAGGATAGCAATCAGCCCCAGCATTTT.

The rearrangement uses TRBV7-2 and TRBJ2-3; TRBD2 matches 13 bases. The CDR3 extends over 16 amino acids. From germline, CDR1 is SGHTA and CDR2 FQGNSA. V trimming: 5 bases; J trimming: 5 bases; junction bases outside the gene matches: 7. CDR3 sequence (DNA): TGTGCCAGCAGCCCTAGAGGACTAGCGGGAGTAGATACGCAGTATTTT. This encodes CASSPRGLAGVDTQYF. Using reference TRBV7-2 and TRBJ2-3 for the parts outside the CDR3, the full variable domain is GAGVSQSPSNKVTEKGKDVELRCDPISGHTALYWYRQSLGQGLEFLIYFQGNSAPDKSGLPSDRFSAERTGGSVSTLTIQRTQQEDSAVYLCASSPRGLAGVDTQYFGPGTRLTVL.

The chain has TRBV2 and TRBJ1-5, with no clear D. Trimming cost V 2 bases and J 0 bases, with 5 bases left between them. The CDR3 is made up of 14 amino acids. Germline-derived CDR1 and CDR2 are SNHLY and FYNNEI. The CDR3 sequence: CASSEQNSNQPQHF. CDR3 bases: TGTGCCAGCAGTGAACAAAATAGCAATCAGCCCCAGCATTTT.

The gene calls are TRBV4-3 and TRBJ2-7, with D possibly matching TRBD2 (5 bases). V was shortened by 1 base and J by 6 bases, with 7 bases between the two germline ends. Germline loops: CDR1 LGHNA, CDR2 YSLEER. The CDR3 runs to 12 residues. The CDR3 protein is CASSQGEGEQYF. The CDR3 coding sequence is TGCGCCAGCAGCCAAGGAGAGGGCGAGCAGTACTTC.

This sequence joins TRBV6-5 and TRBJ2-5; D gene ambiguous. The CDR3 is 14 amino acids. CDR1 and CDR2 from the germline V gene are MNHEY and SVGAGI. Between the trimmed V and J ends, which lost 6 bases and 4 bases, there was a span of 15 bases. The CDR3 DNA is TGTGCCAGCAGAGTCGGGCCCCTCGGAGAGACCCAGTACTTC. Residues: CASRVGPLGETQYF.

This clone was observed once. V and J are TRBV5-1 and TRBJ2-3; no definite D call. Germline V gene sequence: CDR1 SGHRS, CDR2 YFSETQ. Trimming stripped 0 bases from V and 2 bases from J, with 10 bases between. The CDR3 has 15 residues. CDR3 amino acids: CASSLDSTYTDTQYF. The CDR3 DNA is TGCGCCAGCAGCTTGGACAGCACGTACACAGATACGCAGTATTTT.

V usage is TRBV7-3 and J usage is TRBJ2-7, with a tentative D call TRBD1 (5 bases). Trimming removed 6 bases from V and 3 bases from J, with 15 bases in between. Germline V lookup: CDR1 SGHTA, CDR2 FQGTGA. The CDR3 covers 14 residues. As DNA, the CDR3 is TGTGCCAGCAGTTCTTACTGCAGGGTCTACGAGCAGTACTTC. This sequence encodes CASSSYCRVYEQYF.

The chain joins TRBV10-1 to TRBJ2-1; D may be TRBD2 (5 bases). Per the germline V gene, CDR1 is WNHNN and CDR2 is SYGVQD (reference sequence). Deletions cut 0 bases from V and 9 bases from J, with 12 bases between. The CDR3 has 14 residues. CDR3 nucleotides: TGCGCCAGCAGTGAGTCCGGGCGGGTCGGTGAGCAGTTCTTC. Translated: CASSESGRVGEQFF.

This rearrangement joins TRBV4-1 to TRBJ1-6; TRBD1 matches at 9 bases. CDR1 and CDR2 from the germline V gene are MGHRA and YSYEKL. The J segment lost 0 bases and the V segment lost 0 bases, leaving 9 bases of the junction unmatched. This CDR3 contains 20 residues. The CDR3 region has the DNA TGCGCCAGCAGCCAAGAAGGGTTTGGACAGGGGCGCTCCTATAATTCACCCCTCCACTTT. Residues: CASSQEGFGQGRSYNSPLHF.

This chain links TRBV7-2 with TRBJ2-4; D ambiguous. Trimming left V 3 bases short and J 0 bases short, with 9 bases between. Germline CDR1 is SGHTA and CDR2 is FQGNSA. CDR3 length equals 15 residues. Here the CDR3 reads CASSLIGLAKNIQYF. CDR3 sequence (DNA): TGTGCCAGCAGCTTGATAGGGCTAGCCAAAAACATTCAGTACTTC.

This chain joins TRBV5-1 and TRBJ2-7; no definite D call. The CDR3 loop spans 15 amino acids. Germline V gene lookup returns CDR1 SGHRS and CDR2 YFSETQ. Deletions cut 0 bases from V and 5 bases from J, with 15 bases between. For the CDR3, the DNA is TGCGCCAGCAGCTTGGGGCAGATCATGAACCACGAGCAGTACTTC. It codes for CASSLGQIMNHEQYF. Full variable domain (outside the CDR3, taken from reference TRBV5-1 and TRBJ2-7): KAGVTQTPRYLIKTRGQQVTLSCSPISGHRSVSWYQQTPGQGLQFLFEYFSETQRNKGNFPGRFSGRQFSNSRSEMNVSTLELGDSALYLCASSLGQIMNHEQYFGPGTRLTVT.

For this clone: At one boundary the junction diverges from the germline segment, which might be a read error. J is TRBJ2-3 and V is TRBV29-1; TRBD2 aligns across 9 bases. The CDR3 runs to 15 residues. The germline CDR1 and CDR2 sequences are SQVTM and ANQGSEA. The CDR3 sequence: CSAELAGGSTDTQYF. CDR3 DNA sequence: TGCAGCGCTGAACTGGCGGGAGGGTCCACAGATACGCAGTATTTT.

In this sample, this clone turned up once. The chain employs TRBV7-3 and TRBJ2-3, with TRBD2 identical over 9 bases. Germline assignment: CDR1 SGHTA and CDR2 FQGTGA. Losses at the gene ends were 1 base for V and 3 bases for J; bases not matched to a gene: 5. This CDR3 is built from 16 residues. CDR3 DNA: TGTGCCAGCAGCTTAAAGTTAGCGGGGGCAACAGATACGCAGTATTTT. Its protein product is CASSLKLAGATDTQYF.